This TCR beta chain was documented in a study of beta chain features in type 1 diabetes. Trimming removed 3 bases at V and 1 base at J, with 12 bases between. This CDR3 comprises 14 residues. Germline V gene lookup returns CDR1 SQVTM and CDR2 ANQGSEA. Sampling consisted of one heparinised blood draw per donor, averaging about 116 mL. Expressed TCRB transcripts were sequenced after all isolated RNA was converted to cDNA. Produced via immunoSEQ multiplex PCR; TCRdb's table is partial and in-frame only. The table records 680,000 or so clones, roughly a sixth of them present only once. This clone has just a few counts.

This TCR was recovered from a man aged 18 to 35 in good health. The sample taken for sequencing was naive CD4+ T cells from blood. The chain is built from TRBV29-1 and TRBJ2-5; D tentatively fits TRBD1 or TRBD2 (6 bases each). The CDR3 DNA sequence: TGCAGCGTTGATGAAGGGGGGATCCAAGAGACCCAGTACTTC. Its translation: CSVDEGGIQETQYF.